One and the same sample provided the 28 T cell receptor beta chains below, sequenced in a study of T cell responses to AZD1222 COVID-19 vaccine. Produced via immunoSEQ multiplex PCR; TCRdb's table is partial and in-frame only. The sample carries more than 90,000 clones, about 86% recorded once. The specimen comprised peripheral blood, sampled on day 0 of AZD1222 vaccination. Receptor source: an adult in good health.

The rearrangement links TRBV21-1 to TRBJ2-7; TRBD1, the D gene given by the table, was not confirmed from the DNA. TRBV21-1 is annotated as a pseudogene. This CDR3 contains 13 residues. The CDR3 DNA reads TGTGCCCCAGGGAATGGAATCTCCTACGAGCAGTACTTC. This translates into CAPGNGISYEQYF.

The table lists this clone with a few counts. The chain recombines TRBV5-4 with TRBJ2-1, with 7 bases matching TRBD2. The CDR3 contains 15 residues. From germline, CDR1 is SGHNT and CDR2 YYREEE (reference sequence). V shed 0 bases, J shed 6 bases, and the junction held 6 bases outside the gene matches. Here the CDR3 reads CASSLGGSRSNEQFF. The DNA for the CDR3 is TGTGCCAGCAGCTTGGGCGGGAGTCGGAGCAATGAGCAGTTCTTC.

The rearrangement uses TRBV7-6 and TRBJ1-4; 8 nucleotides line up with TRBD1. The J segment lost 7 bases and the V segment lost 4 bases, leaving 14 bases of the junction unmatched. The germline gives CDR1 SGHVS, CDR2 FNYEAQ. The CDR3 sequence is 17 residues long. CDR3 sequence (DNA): TGTGCCAGCAGCTCCTCCCCCCTGGACAGGGAAGTTGAAAAACTGTTTTTT. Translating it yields CASSSSPLDREVEKLFF.

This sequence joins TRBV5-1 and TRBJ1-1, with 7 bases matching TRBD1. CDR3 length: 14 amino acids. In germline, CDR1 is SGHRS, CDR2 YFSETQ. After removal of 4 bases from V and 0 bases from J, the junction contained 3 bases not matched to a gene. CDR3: CASSLTGMNTEAFF. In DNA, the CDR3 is TGCGCCAGCAGCCTGACAGGGATGAACACTGAAGCTTTCTTT.

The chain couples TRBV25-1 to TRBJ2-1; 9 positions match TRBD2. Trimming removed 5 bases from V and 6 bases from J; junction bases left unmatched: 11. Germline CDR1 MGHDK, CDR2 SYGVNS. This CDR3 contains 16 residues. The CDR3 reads CASSTVAGVIPNEQFF. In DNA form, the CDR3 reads TGTGCCAGCAGTACTGTAGCGGGAGTTATCCCCAATGAGCAGTTCTTC.

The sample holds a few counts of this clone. Written as DNA, the CDR3 is TGTGCCAGCAGCTTAGCGAGGGGGGCCAACGTCCTGACTTTC. Residues: CASSLARGANVLTF. This chain joins TRBV7-2 and TRBJ2-6; D unclear. Between the trimmed V and J ends, which lost 0 bases and 4 bases, there was a span of 4 bases. The CDR3 runs to 14 residues. Germline loops: CDR1 SGHTA, CDR2 FQGNSA.

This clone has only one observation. CDR3 sequence reads: CASSLSGRNTIYF. The DNA for the CDR3 is TGTGCCAGCAGCTTATCCGGGAGAAACACCATATATTTT. The chain carries TRBV7-2 and TRBJ1-3; D uncertain. Germline-derived CDR1 and CDR2 are SGHTA and FQGNSA. The CDR3 spans 13 residues. The V and J ends lost 2 bases and 5 bases respectively, with 7 bases between them.

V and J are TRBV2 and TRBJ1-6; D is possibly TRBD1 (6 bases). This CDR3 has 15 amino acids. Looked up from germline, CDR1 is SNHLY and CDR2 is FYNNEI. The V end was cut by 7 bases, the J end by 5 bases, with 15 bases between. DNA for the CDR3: TGTGCCAGCAATGGTGGGGGCAGGGATAATTCACCCCTCCACTTT. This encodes CASNGGGRDNSPLHF.

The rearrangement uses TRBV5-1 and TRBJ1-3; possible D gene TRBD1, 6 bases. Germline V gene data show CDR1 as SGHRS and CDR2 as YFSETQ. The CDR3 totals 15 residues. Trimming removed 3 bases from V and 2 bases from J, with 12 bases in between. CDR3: CASSWQGSAGNTIYF. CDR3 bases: TGCGCCAGCAGCTGGCAGGGGTCTGCTGGAAACACCATATATTTT. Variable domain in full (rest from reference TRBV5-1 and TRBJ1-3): KAGVTQTPRYLIKTRGQQVTLSCSPISGHRSVSWYQQTPGQGLQFLFEYFSETQRNKGNFPGRFSGRQFSNSRSEMNVSTLELGDSALYLCASSWQGSAGNTIYFGEGSWLTVV.

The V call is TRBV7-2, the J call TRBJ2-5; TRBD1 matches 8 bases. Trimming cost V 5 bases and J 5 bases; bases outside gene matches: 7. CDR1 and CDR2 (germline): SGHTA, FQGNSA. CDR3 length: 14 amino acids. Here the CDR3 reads CASSPTGVQETQYF. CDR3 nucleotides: TGTGCCAGCAGCCCGACAGGGGTTCAGGAGACCCAGTACTTC. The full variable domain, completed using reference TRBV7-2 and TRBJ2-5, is GAGVSQSPSNKVTEKGKDVELRCDPISGHTALYWYRQSLGQGLEFLIYFQGNSAPDKSGLPSDRFSAERTGGSVSTLTIQRTQQEDSAVYLCASSPTGVQETQYFGPGTRLLVL.

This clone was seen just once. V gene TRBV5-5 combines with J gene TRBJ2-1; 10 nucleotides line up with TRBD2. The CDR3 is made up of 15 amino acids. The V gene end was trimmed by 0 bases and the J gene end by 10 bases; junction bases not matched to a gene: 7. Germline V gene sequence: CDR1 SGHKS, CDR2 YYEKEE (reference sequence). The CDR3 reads CASSLGLAGAVEQFF. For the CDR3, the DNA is TGTGCCAGCAGCTTGGGGCTAGCGGGAGCGGTGGAGCAGTTCTTC.

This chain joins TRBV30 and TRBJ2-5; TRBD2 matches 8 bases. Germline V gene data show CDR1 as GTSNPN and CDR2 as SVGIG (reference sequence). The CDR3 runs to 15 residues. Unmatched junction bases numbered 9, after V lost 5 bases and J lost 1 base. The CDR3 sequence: CAWVDGGRSQETQYF. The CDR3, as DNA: TGTGCCTGGGTCGATGGCGGGAGGTCCCAAGAGACCCAGTACTTC.

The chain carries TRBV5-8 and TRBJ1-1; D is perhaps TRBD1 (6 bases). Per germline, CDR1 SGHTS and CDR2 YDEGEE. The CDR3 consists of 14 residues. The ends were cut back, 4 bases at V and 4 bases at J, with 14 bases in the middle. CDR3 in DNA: TGTGCCAGCAGCAAACAAGGGGGTTTCACTGAAGCTTTCTTT. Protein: CASSKQGGFTEAFF.

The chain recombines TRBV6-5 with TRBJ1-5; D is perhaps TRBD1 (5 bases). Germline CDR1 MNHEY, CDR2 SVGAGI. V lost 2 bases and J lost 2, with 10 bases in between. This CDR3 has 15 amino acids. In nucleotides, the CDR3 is TGTGCCAGCAGTTACGGGGGTCAGGGCAATCAGCCCCAGCATTTT. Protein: CASSYGGQGNQPQHF.

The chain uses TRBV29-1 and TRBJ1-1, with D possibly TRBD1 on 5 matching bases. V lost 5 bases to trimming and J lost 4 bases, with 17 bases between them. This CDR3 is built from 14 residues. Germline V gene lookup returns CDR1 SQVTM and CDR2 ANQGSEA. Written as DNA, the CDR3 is TGCAGCGTTACCTCAGGGACCGGGGGCACTGAAGCTTTCTTT. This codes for CSVTSGTGGTEAFF. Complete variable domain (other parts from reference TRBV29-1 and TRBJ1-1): SAVISQKPSRDICQRGTSLTIQCQVDSQVTMMFWYRQQPGQSLTLIATANQGSEATYESGFVIDKFPISRPNLTFSTLTVSNMSPEDSSIYLCSVTSGTGGTEAFFGQGTRLTVV.

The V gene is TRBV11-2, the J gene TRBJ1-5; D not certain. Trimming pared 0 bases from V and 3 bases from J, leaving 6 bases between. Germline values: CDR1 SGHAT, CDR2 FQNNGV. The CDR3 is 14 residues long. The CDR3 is CASSLERNNQPQHF. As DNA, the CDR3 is TGTGCCAGCAGCTTAGAGAGGAACAATCAGCCCCAGCATTTT.

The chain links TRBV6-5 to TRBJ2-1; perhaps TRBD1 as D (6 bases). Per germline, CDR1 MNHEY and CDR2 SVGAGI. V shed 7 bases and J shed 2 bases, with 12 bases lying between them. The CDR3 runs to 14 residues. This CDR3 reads CASNPDRTYNEQFF. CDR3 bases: TGTGCCAGCAATCCGGACAGAACCTACAATGAGCAGTTCTTC.

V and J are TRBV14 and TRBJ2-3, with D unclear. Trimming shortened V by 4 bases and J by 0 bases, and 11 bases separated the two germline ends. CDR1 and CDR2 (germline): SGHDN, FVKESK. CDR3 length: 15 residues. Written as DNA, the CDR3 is TGTGCCAGCAGCCTAGGCCCCCCTAGCACAGATACGCAGTATTTT. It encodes CASSLGPPSTDTQYF.

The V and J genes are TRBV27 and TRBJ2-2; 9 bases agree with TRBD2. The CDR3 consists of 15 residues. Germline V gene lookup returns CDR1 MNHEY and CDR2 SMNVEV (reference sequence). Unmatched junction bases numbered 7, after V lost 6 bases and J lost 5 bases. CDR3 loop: CASRREGRGTGELFF. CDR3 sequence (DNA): TGTGCCAGCAGGCGGGAGGGGAGGGGGACCGGGGAGCTGTTTTTT.

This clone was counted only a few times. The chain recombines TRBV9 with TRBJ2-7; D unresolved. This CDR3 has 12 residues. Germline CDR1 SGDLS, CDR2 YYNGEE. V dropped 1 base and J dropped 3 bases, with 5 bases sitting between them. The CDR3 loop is CASSVHGYEQYF. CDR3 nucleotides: TGTGCCAGCAGCGTACACGGCTACGAGCAGTACTTC.

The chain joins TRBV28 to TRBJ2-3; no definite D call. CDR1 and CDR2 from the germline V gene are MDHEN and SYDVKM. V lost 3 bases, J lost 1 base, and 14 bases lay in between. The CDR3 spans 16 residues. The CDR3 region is CASSFSTGAGTDTQYF. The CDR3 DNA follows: TGTGCCAGCAGTTTTAGTACGGGCGCGGGCACAGATACGCAGTATTTT.

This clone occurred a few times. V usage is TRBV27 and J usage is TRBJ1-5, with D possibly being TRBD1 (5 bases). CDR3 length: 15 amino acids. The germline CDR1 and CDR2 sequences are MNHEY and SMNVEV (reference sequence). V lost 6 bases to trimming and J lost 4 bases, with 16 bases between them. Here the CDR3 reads CASSPTPGGNQPQHF. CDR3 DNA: TGTGCCAGCAGCCCTACCCCGGGGGGGAATCAGCCCCAGCATTTT.

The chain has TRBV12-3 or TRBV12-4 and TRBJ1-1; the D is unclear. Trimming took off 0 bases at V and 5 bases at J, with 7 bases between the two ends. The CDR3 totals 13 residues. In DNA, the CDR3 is TGTGCCAGCAGTTTAGCGCGGGGAACTGAAGCTTTCTTT. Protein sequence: CASSLARGTEAFF.

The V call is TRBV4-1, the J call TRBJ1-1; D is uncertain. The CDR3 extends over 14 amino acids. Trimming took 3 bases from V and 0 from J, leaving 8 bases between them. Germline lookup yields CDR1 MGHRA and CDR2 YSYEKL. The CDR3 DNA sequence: TGCGCCAGCAGCCAGCAAAGACTGAACACTGAAGCTTTCTTT. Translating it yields CASSQQRLNTEAFF.

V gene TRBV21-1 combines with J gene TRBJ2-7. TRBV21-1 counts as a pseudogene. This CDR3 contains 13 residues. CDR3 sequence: CASRTDGSYEQYF. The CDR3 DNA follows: TGTGCCAGCCGAACGGACGGATCCTACGAGCAGTACTTC.

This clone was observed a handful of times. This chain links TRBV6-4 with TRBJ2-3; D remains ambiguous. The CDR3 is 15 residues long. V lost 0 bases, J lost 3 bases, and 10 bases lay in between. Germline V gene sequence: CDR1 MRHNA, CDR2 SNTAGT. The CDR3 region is CASSDSGIPTDTQYF. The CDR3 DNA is TGTGCCAGCAGTGACTCTGGCATTCCTACAGATACGCAGTATTTT.

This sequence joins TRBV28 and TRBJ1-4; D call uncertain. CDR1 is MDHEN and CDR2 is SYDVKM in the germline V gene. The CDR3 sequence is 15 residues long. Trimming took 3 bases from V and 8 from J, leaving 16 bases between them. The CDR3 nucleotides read TGTGCCAGCAGTTTTACTGGGAGTACCTGGGAAAAACTGTTTTTT. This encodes CASSFTGSTWEKLFF.

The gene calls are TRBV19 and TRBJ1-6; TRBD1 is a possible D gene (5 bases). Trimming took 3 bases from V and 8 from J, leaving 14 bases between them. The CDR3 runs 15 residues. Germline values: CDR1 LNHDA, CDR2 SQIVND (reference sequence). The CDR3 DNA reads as TGTGCCAGTAGTATTAGCGGGGGTACGGATTCACCCCTCCACTTT. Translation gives CASSISGGTDSPLHF. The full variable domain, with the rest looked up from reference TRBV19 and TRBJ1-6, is DGGITQSPKYLFRKEGQNVTLSCEQNLNHDAMYWYRQDPGQGLRLIYYSQIVNDFQKGDIAEGYSVSREKKESFPLTVTSAQKNPTAFYLCASSISGGTDSPLHFGNGTRLTVT.